A selection of T cell receptor beta chains follows, all from one sample in a study of blood T cell repertoires in COVID-19. Only in-frame clones appear in the TCRdb table, and some are missing; sequencing was by immunoSEQ multiplex PCR. This sample yields more than 200,000 clones, of which 88% are seen a single time; more than 3% belongs to the top ten. The sequenced material came from PBMCs or T cells enriched from blood (not recorded which). Every receptor here comes from a woman in her 30s who had been exposed to COVID-19. Each CDR3 is given with its conserved first and last residue. Fields, in order: D gene, V gene, clone size, J gene, CDR3 protein, CDR3 DNA. The D gene is left open where the match is weak. A clone size is listed for some rows: how often the clone was seen (once, few, many), or a class if it is expanded.

D: NA
V: TRBV2
size: NA
J: TRBJ1-5
CDR3: CASSEKAGGRLSGQPQHF
DNA: TGTGCCAGCAGTGAAAAGGCTGGTGGCCGGCTGTCGGGACAGCCCCAGCATTTT

D: TRBD1
V: TRBV5-6
size: NA
J: TRBJ1-1
CDR3: CASSLTRDRCFTEAFF
DNA: TGTGCCAGCAGCTTAACGAGGGACAGATGTTTCACTGAAGCTTTCTTT

D: TRBD1
V: TRBV29-1
size: NA
J: TRBJ1-2
CDR3: CSNPGGRTYYGYTF
DNA: TGCAGCAACCCAGGGGGCCGCACCTACTATGGCTACACCTTC

D: TRBD2
V: TRBV11-2
size: NA
J: TRBJ2-1
CDR3: CASSERLAYEQFF
DNA: TGTGCCAGCAGTGAACGACTAGCATATGAGCAGTTCTTC

D: NA
V: TRBV15
size: NA
J: TRBJ2-5
CDR3: CATSRVGVRMAQETQYF
DNA: TGTGCCACCAGCAGAGTTGGAGTTAGAATGGCCCAAGAGACCCAGTACTTC

D: NA
V: TRBV5-1
size: NA
J: TRBJ1-6
CDR3: CASSLGQADNSPLHF
DNA: TGCGCCAGCAGCTTGGGGCAGGCCGATAATTCACCCCTCCACTTT

D: NA
V: TRBV3-1/TRBV3-2
size: NA
J: TRBJ2-3
CDR3: CASSPEAIDTQYF
DNA: TGTGCCAGCAGCCCAGAAGCGATAGATACGCAGTATTTT

D: NA
V: TRBV4-2
size: NA
J: TRBJ2-2
CDR3: CASSQGVGGLDTGELFF
DNA: TGTGCCAGCAGCCAAGGCGTTGGGGGCTTAGACACCGGGGAGCTGTTTTTT

D: NA
V: TRBV25-1
size: once
J: TRBJ1-1
CDR3: CASTGGGAGTEAFF
DNA: TGTGCCAGCACCGGCGGAGGGGCTGGCACTGAAGCTTTCTTT

D: NA
V: TRBV19
size: NA
J: TRBJ2-7
CDR3: CASSMEGYSYEQYF
DNA: TGTGCCAGTAGTATGGAGGGTTACTCCTACGAGCAGTACTTC

D: TRBD2
V: TRBV2
size: NA
J: TRBJ2-3
CDR3: CASSVVLAGDQDTQYF
DNA: TGTGCCAGCAGTGTCGTACTAGCGGGAGATCAAGATACGCAGTATTTT

D: TRBD2
V: TRBV19
size: once
J: TRBJ2-3
CDR3: CASRSLAGVEDTQYF
DNA: TGTGCCAGTAGATCCCTAGCGGGAGTGGAAGATACGCAGTATTTT

D: TRBD1
V: TRBV12-3/TRBV12-4
size: NA
J: TRBJ1-2
CDR3: CASSPDRAFGYTF
DNA: TGTGCCAGCAGTCCGGACAGGGCGTTTGGCTACACCTTC

D: TRBD1
V: TRBV29-1
size: NA
J: TRBJ1-1
CDR3: CSVLTDRGTTEAFF
DNA: TGCAGCGTTCTGACTGACAGGGGAACCACTGAAGCTTTCTTT

D: TRBD1
V: TRBV28
size: NA
J: TRBJ1-2
CDR3: CASSLTRGLWYGYTF
DNA: TGTGCCAGCAGTTTAACCAGGGGGCTCTGGTATGGCTACACCTTC

D: NA
V: TRBV18
size: few
J: TRBJ2-3
CDR3: CASSPLNRGTPTDTQYF
DNA: TGTGCCAGCTCACCACTGAATCGGGGGACCCCCACAGATACGCAGTATTTT

D: TRBD1
V: TRBV10-2
size: NA
J: TRBJ1-5
CDR3: CASIGQVNQPQHF
DNA: TGCGCCAGCATCGGACAGGTGAATCAGCCCCAGCATTTT

D: TRBD1
V: TRBV10-1
size: NA
J: TRBJ1-1
CDR3: CASSEGDRAFF
DNA: TGCGCCAGCAGTGAAGGGGACAGAGCTTTCTTT

D: TRBD1
V: TRBV11-1
size: NA
J: TRBJ1-1
CDR3: CASSSAQGAGDTEAFF
DNA: TGTGCCAGCAGTTCGGCACAGGGGGCAGGGGACACTGAAGCTTTCTTT

D: TRBD1
V: TRBV5-1
size: NA
J: TRBJ1-1
CDR3: CASRIDRVTEAFF
DNA: TGCGCCAGCAGGATTGACAGGGTCACTGAAGCTTTCTTT

D: TRBD2
V: TRBV30
size: NA
J: TRBJ2-1
CDR3: CAWSVILAGGGEQFF
DNA: TGTGCCTGGAGTGTAATTCTAGCGGGAGGGGGTGAGCAGTTCTTC

D: TRBD1
V: TRBV6-1
size: NA
J: TRBJ1-2
CDR3: CASSEATGGIIANYGYTF
DNA: TGTGCCAGCAGTGAAGCGACAGGGGGCATCATAGCTAACTATGGCTACACCTTC

D: NA
V: TRBV7-9
size: NA
J: TRBJ1-1
CDR3: CASSLELRGGGPMNTEAFF
DNA: TGTGCCAGCAGCTTAGAATTACGAGGGGGTGGCCCTATGAACACTGAAGCTTTCTTT

D: NA
V: TRBV2
size: once
J: TRBJ2-7
CDR3: CASVGLRGYEQYF
DNA: TGTGCCAGCGTGGGACTGAGGGGATACGAGCAGTACTTC

D: NA
V: TRBV3-1/TRBV3-2
size: NA
J: TRBJ2-1
CDR3: CASSQGLGYNEQFF
DNA: TGTGCCAGCAGCCAGGGACTTGGATACAATGAGCAGTTCTTC

D: NA
V: TRBV19
size: NA
J: TRBJ1-1
CDR3: CASNPTGTKNTEAFF
DNA: TGTGCCAGTAATCCCACCGGGACAAAAAACACTGAAGCTTTCTTT

D: NA
V: TRBV2
size: NA
J: TRBJ1-4
CDR3: CASSLLRVSTNEKLFF
DNA: TGTGCCAGCAGTCTTTTACGGGTCTCAACTAATGAAAAACTGTTTTTT

D: NA
V: TRBV9
size: NA
J: TRBJ2-3
CDR3: CASSVESATSTDTQYF
DNA: TGTGCCAGCAGCGTAGAAAGCGCTACTAGCACAGATACGCAGTATTTT

D: TRBD1
V: TRBV27
size: once
J: TRBJ1-5
CDR3: CASRTGSQPQHF
DNA: TGTGCCAGCAGGACAGGGTCTCAGCCCCAGCATTTT

D: NA
V: TRBV21-1
size: NA
J: TRBJ1-2
CDR3: CAGLSKGGYTF
DNA: TGTGCCGGCCTTTCAAAGGGGGGCTACACCTTC

D: NA
V: TRBV6-5
size: NA
J: TRBJ2-7
CDR3: CASRTGSVEQYF
DNA: TGTGCCAGCAGAACAGGTTCGGTCGAGCAGTACTTC

D: NA
V: TRBV20-1
size: NA
J: TRBJ2-5
CDR3: CSARLAETQYF
DNA: TGCAGTGCTAGACTAGCGGAGACCCAGTACTTC

D: NA
V: TRBV27
size: NA
J: TRBJ1-6
CDR3: CASSSAFSSRAHNSPLHF
DNA: TGTGCCAGCAGCTCTGCTTTTAGCTCCAGGGCACATAATTCACCCCTCCACTTT

D: TRBD1
V: TRBV29-1
size: few
J: TRBJ1-2
CDR3: CSVEGQGAGGYTF
DNA: TGCAGCGTTGAGGGACAGGGGGCCGGCGGCTACACCTTC

D: TRBD2
V: TRBV6-1
size: NA
J: TRBJ2-2
CDR3: CASSEGILAGGNTGELFF
DNA: TGTGCCAGCAGTGAGGGAATCCTAGCGGGAGGCAACACCGGGGAGCTGTTTTTT

D: NA
V: TRBV6-5
size: NA
J: TRBJ1-2
CDR3: CASMRRTMQNYGYTF
DNA: TGTGCCAGCATGAGGCGGACTATGCAAAACTATGGCTACACCTTC

D: TRBD2
V: TRBV19
size: once
J: TRBJ2-5
CDR3: CASSILAGGVETQYF
DNA: TGTGCCAGTAGTATTCTAGCGGGAGGGGTAGAGACCCAGTACTTC

D: TRBD2
V: TRBV19
size: NA
J: TRBJ2-1
CDR3: CASIRTSGSNEQFF
DNA: TGTGCCAGTATAAGGACTAGCGGGTCCAATGAGCAGTTCTTC

D: NA
V: TRBV18
size: NA
J: TRBJ1-1
CDR3: CASSVRQGTTEAFF
DNA: TGTGCCAGCTCAGTGAGGCAGGGGACGACTGAAGCTTTCTTT

D: NA
V: TRBV19
size: NA
J: TRBJ1-1
CDR3: CASSQFMNTEAFF
DNA: TGTGCCAGTAGTCAGTTCATGAACACTGAAGCTTTCTTT

D: NA
V: TRBV5-1
size: NA
J: TRBJ2-1
CDR3: CASSLASGLNEQFF
DNA: TGCGCCAGCAGCTTGGCCTCTGGACTTAATGAGCAGTTCTTC

D: TRBD2
V: TRBV11-2
size: NA
J: TRBJ2-1
CDR3: CASSPPGLAGSYNEQFF
DNA: TGTGCCAGCAGCCCCCCGGGACTAGCGGGGTCCTACAATGAGCAGTTCTTC

D: NA
V: TRBV7-9
size: once
J: TRBJ1-1
CDR3: CASSPPLGRSNTEAFF
DNA: TGTGCCAGCAGCCCTCCCCTGGGGAGATCGAACACTGAAGCTTTCTTT

D: NA
V: TRBV7-9
size: NA
J: TRBJ1-2
CDR3: CASSLGEGYPYGYTF
DNA: TGTGCCAGCAGCTTAGGGGAGGGGTACCCCTATGGCTACACCTTC

D: NA
V: TRBV4-1
size: NA
J: TRBJ2-5
CDR3: CASSLIQGQETQYF
DNA: TGCGCCAGCAGCCTCATACAGGGCCAAGAGACCCAGTACTTC

D: TRBD2
V: TRBV3-1/TRBV3-2
size: NA
J: TRBJ2-1
CDR3: CASSQDPQPGGRADNEQFF
DNA: TGTGCCAGCAGCCAGGACCCCCAACCTGGCGGGAGGGCCGACAATGAGCAGTTCTTC

D: NA
V: TRBV28
size: NA
J: TRBJ2-2
CDR3: CASSSRQGKIGELFF
DNA: TGTGCCAGCAGTTCCAGGCAGGGGAAAATCGGGGAGCTGTTTTTT

D: TRBD2
V: TRBV2
size: NA
J: TRBJ2-3
CDR3: CASSERGGADTQYF
DNA: TGTGCCAGCAGTGAACGGGGGGGCGCAGATACGCAGTATTTT